One T cell receptor beta chain is described in this entry. TCRdb re-called the PCR reads through MiXCR, storing one row per CDR3 protein. The sample lists about 510,000 distinct CDR3 sequences, roughly 23% occurring once. The record originates from a study of molecular identifiers for immune sequencing clone quantification. This CDR3 region has 16 residues. The V gene lost 5 bases and the J gene lost 10 bases, with 24 bases spanning the gap. The chain has TRBV12-3 or TRBV12-4 and TRBJ1-5; a possible D gene is TRBD1 (6 bases). The TCR sequence derives from a human donor in good health. Some libraries in this study had Jurkat cell RNA spiked in. The sample was naive CD8+ T cells from blood, with Jurkat cell RNA spiked in. The sample's subset: FACS-sorted CD8+CD4-CCR7+CD45RA+ naive T cells. The DNA for the CDR3 is TGTGCCAGCAGTCCCTCATTCGGACAGCGGTGGATACCCCAGCATTTT. Encoded protein: CASSPSFGQRWIPQHF.